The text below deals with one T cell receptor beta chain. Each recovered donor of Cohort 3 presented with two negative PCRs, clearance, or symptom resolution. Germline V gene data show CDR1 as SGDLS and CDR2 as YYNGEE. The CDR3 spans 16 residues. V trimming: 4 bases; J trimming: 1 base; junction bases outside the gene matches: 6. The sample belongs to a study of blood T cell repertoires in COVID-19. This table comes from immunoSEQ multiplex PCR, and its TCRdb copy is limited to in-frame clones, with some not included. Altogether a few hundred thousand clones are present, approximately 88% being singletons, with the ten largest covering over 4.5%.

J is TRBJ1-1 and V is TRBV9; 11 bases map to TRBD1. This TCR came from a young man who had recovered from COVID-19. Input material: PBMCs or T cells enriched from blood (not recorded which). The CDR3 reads CASSLGQGAPNTEAFF. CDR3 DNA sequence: TGTGCCAGCAGCCTCGGACAGGGGGCTCCGAACACTGAAGCTTTCTTT.